This T cell receptor (beta chain) was sequenced in a study of T-cell reconstitution after alpha-beta-depleted transplantation in children. This CDR3 contains 13 residues. From germline, CDR1 is DFQATT and CDR2 SNEGSKA (reference sequence). V dropped 3 bases and J dropped 4; count of bases not matched to a gene: 2. A TCRbeta library incorporating unique molecular identifiers was prepared. Via MiXCR, TCRdb re-called the PCR reads, giving one row per CDR3 protein. The table lists about 200,000 distinct CDR3 sequences, about 6% of them singletons. This clonotype was detected ten times or more. The chain combines TRBV20-1 with TRBJ2-1; TRBD2 agrees at 8 bases. Sequenced here: PBMCs, sampled before TCRalphabeta/CD19-depleted stem cell transplant. This receptor was obtained from a girl under three years old with combined immunodeficiency, due to receive a stem cell transplant. The CDR3 spells CSASASGYNEQFF. The CDR3 bases are TGCAGTGCTAGTGCTAGCGGGTACAATGAGCAGTTCTTC.